This T cell receptor beta chain was recovered during a study of T-cell memory formation after mild COVID-19 (dated by TCRdb to the early 2020s). Background for the entire study: Most TCR sequence clusters were specific to one of the two donors. In a couple of donors, T-cell clones that expanded and contracted after mild COVID-19 were tracked by sequencing TCRalpha and TCRbeta repertoires over time. Two young, previously healthy adult volunteers made up the cohort, one male and one female.

This clonotype was seen at least ten times. Its binding antigen is unknown. No base quality information exists; no much larger clone differs at one position. These reads were obtained on an Illumina NovaSeq 6000. Using 5'RACE with constant-segment primers, TCRalpha and TCRbeta cDNA libraries were constructed, with sample barcodes and unique molecular identifiers added in the process. RNA was extracted from every sample with Trizol reagent. Library amplification was performed in two PCR steps, and a second sample barcode and Illumina TruSeq adapters were introduced in the second step. Sequencing of libraries was performed on an Illumina NovaSeq with 2 x 150 bp paired-end reads. The paper's processing steps were these. Reads were demultiplexed and collapsed into UMI-guided consensus sequences with migec v1.2.7. With mixcr v2.1.11, UMI consensuses were aligned to TRA and TRB V and J templates and assembled into clonotypes. Clonotypes were classified as expanded or contracted when called significant by both edgeR and NoisET, with noise models trained on biological replicates. For edgeR calls, the cutoffs were a false discovery rate-adjusted p below 0.01 and a log2 fold-change threshold of 1. As an exploratory analysis of dynamics, max-normalized trajectories of the 1000 most abundant clonotypes were examined with PCA combined with hierarchical clustering. Separately sequenced CD4+ and CD8+ repertoires were used to assign the CD4 or CD8 phenotype of responding clones. The public reads were reanalyzed by TCRdb: fastp trimming at Q25, MiXCR alignment, in-frame beta chains only. Every CDR3 protein is listed once, alongside the most common genes and DNA of its rows. The V and J calls and clone size come from TCRdb's table, not from the authors' own analysis. The sample profile shows roughly 260,000 distinct CDR3 sequences; less than 20% of them were found once. The ten largest clones take up around 3.4% of the sample.

Study-wide conclusions, independent of this receptor: Contracting CD4+ clones turned up mainly in the CM and EM memory subsets, whereas EMRA was where CD8+ clones were enriched. Balanced CD4/CD8 phenotypes were observed for clones contracting from day 15 to 85, whereas a bias towards CD4+ was observed for a second wave of clones expanding from day 15 to 37. Whether the second-wave clones peaking on day 37 were SARS-CoV-2 specific was not confirmed. The study covered only two mild cases, and larger cohorts including severe cases with pre-infection samples were considered necessary. Some responding clones were found in pre-infection memory, which suggests that pre-existing cross-reactive memory T cells took part in the SARS-CoV-2 response.

PBMCs were isolated by Ficoll-Paque density gradient centrifugation. V loses 0 bases, J loses 6 bases, and the germline ends lie 9 bases apart. Per the germline V gene, SGHDT is the CDR1 and YYEEEE is the CDR2. From the cysteine up to the phenylalanine, the CDR3 has a length of 13 residues. Only the CDR3 portion is preserved as DNA: 39 bases, with reading frame beginning at the first base. This sequence was found in a young man who had mild COVID-19 (a few samples of this study predate the infection). The sample titles of this study are shuffled in the database, so cell type and time point are left out; the donor was told from shared clones. The sequenced material came from PBMCs or a T cell subset sorted from them (not recorded which). The V and J segments used are TRBV5-6 and TRBJ2-5; confidence is insufficient to name the D gene. This receptor has the CDR3 CASSLEVTQTQYF. At the DNA level, the sequence is TGTGCCAGCAGCTTGGAGGTCACGCAGACCCAGTACTTC.